A selection of T cell receptor beta chains follows, all from one sample in a study of T cell responses to AZD1222 COVID-19 vaccine. Assay: immunoSEQ multiplex PCR; the TCRdb copy retains only in-frame clones and omits some. This table has 200,000 to 250,000 clones, roughly 94% appearing once. The material was peripheral blood, obtained 28 days after the second dose of the MenACWY control vaccine. These receptors originate from an adult who received the MenACWY meningococcal vaccine as a control. The CDR3 runs from the conserved cysteine through the conserved F or W. A D gene is named only where the DNA matches it firmly. Only some rows state a clone size, as once, few, many or a class for expanded clones.

D gene: TRBD1; V gene: TRBV12-3/TRBV12-4; clone size: -; J gene: TRBJ2-1; CDR3 DNA: TGTGCCAGCATCCGACAGGGGGTCAATGAGCAGTTCTTC; CDR3 protein: CASIRQGVNEQFF
D gene: -; V gene: TRBV7-3; clone size: -; J gene: TRBJ2-5; CDR3 DNA: TGTGCCAGCAGGGTCCGACTCCAAGAGACCCAGTACTTC; CDR3 protein: CASRVRLQETQYF
D gene: TRBD2; V gene: TRBV7-2; clone size: -; J gene: TRBJ2-1; CDR3 DNA: TGTGCCAGCCTAGCGGGGACGGAGTACAATGAGCAGTTCTTC; CDR3 protein: CASLAGTEYNEQFF
D gene: TRBD1; V gene: TRBV7-9; clone size: -; J gene: TRBJ1-1; CDR3 DNA: TGTGCCAGCAGCCAGGTGGGACAGTTGAACACTGAAGCTTTCTTT; CDR3 protein: CASSQVGQLNTEAFF
D gene: -; V gene: TRBV20-1; clone size: -; J gene: TRBJ1-2; CDR3 DNA: TGCAGTGCTAGTGAGGGGACCCGTGGCTACACCTTC; CDR3 protein: CSASEGTRGYTF
D gene: -; V gene: TRBV10-3; clone size: -; J gene: TRBJ2-2; CDR3 DNA: TGTGCCATCAGTGAGCTCAAATCGGACTCTACCGGGGAGCTGTTTTTT; CDR3 protein: CAISELKSDSTGELFF
D gene: -; V gene: TRBV7-2; clone size: -; J gene: TRBJ2-7; CDR3 DNA: TGTGCCAGCAGCTTAGGCTCGGGGCAGGGCGGCTACGAGCAGTACTTC; CDR3 protein: CASSLGSGQGGYEQYF
D gene: TRBD2; V gene: TRBV7-9; clone size: -; J gene: TRBJ2-3; CDR3 DNA: TGTGCCAGCAGCCCCTCGGGGGGGGCCGATACGCAGTATTTT; CDR3 protein: CASSPSGGADTQYF
D gene: -; V gene: TRBV18; clone size: -; J gene: TRBJ1-3; CDR3 DNA: TGTGCCAGCTCACCTCCCCAGGGACACCAGAACTCTGGAAACACCATATATTTT; CDR3 protein: CASSPPQGHQNSGNTIYF
D gene: TRBD1; V gene: TRBV12-3/TRBV12-4; clone size: -; J gene: TRBJ2-1; CDR3 DNA: TGTGCCAGCAGTTTACGGGACAGCTGGGAGCAGTTCTTC; CDR3 protein: CASSLRDSWEQFF
D gene: -; V gene: TRBV18; clone size: -; J gene: TRBJ2-7; CDR3 DNA: TGTGCCAGCTCACCGGGGAACAGGGTTTACGAGCAGTACTTC; CDR3 protein: CASSPGNRVYEQYF
D gene: -; V gene: TRBV4-2; clone size: -; J gene: TRBJ1-6; CDR3 DNA: TGTGCCAGCAGCCAAGAGGGACGGGATAATTCACCCCTCCACTTT; CDR3 protein: CASSQEGRDNSPLHF
D gene: -; V gene: TRBV18; clone size: -; J gene: TRBJ1-3; CDR3 DNA: TGTGCCAGCTCATCCGGGCGGGACACCATATATTTT; CDR3 protein: CASSSGRDTIYF
D gene: TRBD1; V gene: TRBV28; clone size: -; J gene: TRBJ1-2; CDR3 DNA: TGTGCCAGCAGCAGCAGACAGGGGGTAAGAGGTGGCTACACCTTC; CDR3 protein: CASSSRQGVRGGYTF
D gene: -; V gene: TRBV27; clone size: -; J gene: TRBJ1-2; CDR3 DNA: TGTGCCAGCAGTTTGGGGAGCTCCTATGGCTACACCTTC; CDR3 protein: CASSLGSSYGYTF
D gene: -; V gene: TRBV5-6; clone size: -; J gene: TRBJ2-5; CDR3 DNA: TGTGCCAGCAGCTTGGGGTTACAAGAGACCCAGTACTTC; CDR3 protein: CASSLGLQETQYF
D gene: -; V gene: TRBV5-5; clone size: -; J gene: TRBJ2-1; CDR3 DNA: TGTGCCAGCAGCTTTCACCCGCAATACAATGAGCAGTTCTTC; CDR3 protein: CASSFHPQYNEQFF
D gene: -; V gene: TRBV5-1; clone size: -; J gene: TRBJ2-1; CDR3 DNA: TGCGCCAGCAGCTGGGTACAGGGAATTGAGCAGTTCTTC; CDR3 protein: CASSWVQGIEQFF
D gene: -; V gene: TRBV5-4; clone size: -; J gene: TRBJ1-2; CDR3 DNA: TGTGCCAGCAGTACGGCTATCTCCCGGGACAATAACTATGGCTACACCTTC; CDR3 protein: CASSTAISRDNNYGYTF
D gene: -; V gene: TRBV12-3/TRBV12-4; clone size: once; J gene: TRBJ1-2; CDR3 DNA: TGTGCCAGCAGAGTAGGCCTGTATGGCTACACCTTC; CDR3 protein: CASRVGLYGYTF
D gene: -; V gene: TRBV5-5; clone size: few; J gene: TRBJ2-7; CDR3 DNA: TGTGCCAGCAGCGCAGGACAGACCTACTCCTACGAGCAGTACTTC; CDR3 protein: CASSAGQTYSYEQYF
D gene: TRBD1; V gene: TRBV7-8; clone size: -; J gene: TRBJ1-4; CDR3 DNA: TGTGCCAGCAGCATTGGGACAGCCCGGAATGAAAAACTGTTTTTT; CDR3 protein: CASSIGTARNEKLFF
D gene: TRBD2; V gene: TRBV29-1; clone size: -; J gene: TRBJ2-5; CDR3 DNA: TGCAGCGTGCTGCGCGGGGGGCCCCAAGAGACCCAGTACTTC; CDR3 protein: CSVLRGGPQETQYF